These T cell receptor beta chains were read from a single sample in a study of shared clonotypes between healthy human individuals. Clones were read by immunoSEQ multiplex PCR, and TCRdb kept only the in-frame ones, dropping some. The repertoire includes about 2.1 million clones, 93% of them detected once, and more than 1.5% sits in the top ten. The material sequenced was naive CD8+ T cells from PBMCs. Receptors were obtained from a man between 18 and 35 years old in good health. Some clones in this sample may be carry-over from other donors' samples. Each CDR3 is given with its conserved first and last residue.

v_call	j_call	cdr3_aa
TRBV27	TRBJ2-7	CASTLSAGGYSYEQYF
TRBV11-2	TRBJ2-7	CASSLESQQGAFRSYEQYF
TRBV19	TRBJ2-7	CASSPKPGLEQYF
TRBV28	TRBJ1-4	CASSSTGQPTTLEKLFF
TRBV6-5	TRBJ2-6	CASSAGGPGANVLTF
TRBV19	TRBJ2-1	CASSFWTSGSRDEQFF
TRBV6-1	TRBJ1-1	CAGRGQGYTEAFF
TRBV25-1	TRBJ1-1	CASSGLLTGRNTEAFF
TRBV9	TRBJ2-2	CASSPRTSGRAGTGELFF
TRBV29-1	TRBJ2-7	CSAQNRGPYEQYF
TRBV4-3	TRBJ2-7	CASSLLPPGAESYEQYF
TRBV6-1	TRBJ1-5	CASSGTGVSNQPQHF
TRBV7-6	TRBJ2-7	CASSYRTGGHYEQYF
TRBV6-6	TRBJ1-2	CASRLDASTRGYTF
TRBV6-5	TRBJ2-7	CASSWGQSSSYEQYF
TRBV4-2	TRBJ1-3	CASSQEVVGSGNTIYF
TRBV6-6	TRBJ1-5	CASSYSGQSNQPQHF
TRBV27	TRBJ2-1	CASSLGLRVEQFF
TRBV7-8	TRBJ2-1	CASSLPPPNEQFF
TRBV19	TRBJ2-5	CASSGWPGGLQETQYF
TRBV21-1	TRBJ1-2	CASSSWGSVNYGYTF
TRBV9	TRBJ1-1	CASSVDDRGNTEAFF
TRBV11-2	TRBJ2-5	CASSPGQGAQTQYF
TRBV25-1	TRBJ1-5	CASRQGSQPQHF
TRBV2	TRBJ2-7	CASSERFVASGNDEQYF
TRBV4-2	NA	CASSRDRGVNEQYF
TRBV27	TRBJ1-2	CASSLSPGHGYTF
TRBV6-4	TRBJ2-1	CASSDSRENEQFF
TRBV21-1	TRBJ1-1	CASSKERKNTEAFF
TRBV30	TRBJ2-1	CACFPGDLNEQFF
TRBV6-5	TRBJ2-3	CASSYDPRYTQYF
TRBV27	TRBJ2-1	CASSLGQQGAYNEQFF
TRBV7-2	TRBJ1-5	CASSLVGENQPQHF
TRBV7-6	TRBJ2-3	CASSGWGSGTDTQYF
TRBV27	TRBJ2-7	CASSLSRTSGTYEQYF
TRBV2	TRBJ1-1	CASSAWIPENTEAFF
TRBV4-3	TRBJ2-7	CASSQDGEDEQYF
TRBV19	TRBJ1-1	CATKDRVNTEAFF
TRBV9	TRBJ2-1	CASSGILAGGPRNEQFF
TRBV7-3	TRBJ2-1	CASSFRLAGFYNEQFF
TRBV7-9	TRBJ2-7	CASSPPRNEQYF
TRBV6-4	TRBJ1-5	CASSDPNSGTYISNQPQHF
TRBV28	TRBJ1-2	CASSLFQGDYTF
TRBV18	TRBJ1-4	CASSNLDAGGELEEKLFF
TRBV27	TRBJ1-5	CASSLSGTGRQPQHF
TRBV14	TRBJ2-7	CASSQDMAGPFYEQYF
TRBV28	TRBJ1-2	CASRSGGYYGYTF
TRBV5-1	TRBJ2-3	CASSLEKTGTGWTDTQYF
TRBV6-5	TRBJ1-5	CASSQLQGQPQHF
TRBV19	TRBJ2-2	CASSMFQGAPGELFF
TRBV27	TRBJ2-1	CASIRRGQNEQFF
TRBV27	TRBJ2-1	CASTPSGSYEQFF
TRBV7-2	TRBJ2-7	CASSLVTGGGYEQYF
TRBV7-9	TRBJ1-2	CASPPAALGNGYTF